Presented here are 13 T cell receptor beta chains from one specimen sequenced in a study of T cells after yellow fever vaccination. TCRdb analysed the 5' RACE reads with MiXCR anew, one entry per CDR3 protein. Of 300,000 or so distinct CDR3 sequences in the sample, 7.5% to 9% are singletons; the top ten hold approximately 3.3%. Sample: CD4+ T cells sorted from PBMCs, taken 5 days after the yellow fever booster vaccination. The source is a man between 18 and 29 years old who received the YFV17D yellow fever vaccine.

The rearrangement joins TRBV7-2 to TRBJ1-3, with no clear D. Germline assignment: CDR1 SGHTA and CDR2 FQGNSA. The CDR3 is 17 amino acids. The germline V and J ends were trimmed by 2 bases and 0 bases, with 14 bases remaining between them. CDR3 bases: TGTGCCAGCAGCTTATTTACAGCGGCGATCTCTGGAAACACCATATATTTT. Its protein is CASSLFTAAISGNTIYF.

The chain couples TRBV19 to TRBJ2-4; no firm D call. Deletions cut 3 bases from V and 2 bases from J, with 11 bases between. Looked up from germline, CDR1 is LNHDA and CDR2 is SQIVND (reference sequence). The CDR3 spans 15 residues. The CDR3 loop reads CASSIASSTKNIQYF. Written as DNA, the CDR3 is TGTGCCAGTAGTATCGCCAGCTCAACCAAAAACATTCAGTACTTC.

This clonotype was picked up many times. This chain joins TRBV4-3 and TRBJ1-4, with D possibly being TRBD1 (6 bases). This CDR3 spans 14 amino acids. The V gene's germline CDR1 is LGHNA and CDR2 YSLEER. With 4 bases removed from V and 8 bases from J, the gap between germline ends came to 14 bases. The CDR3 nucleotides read TGCGCCAGCAGCCGAGGGGGGTTTGAAGAAAAACTGTTTTTT. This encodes CASSRGGFEEKLFF.

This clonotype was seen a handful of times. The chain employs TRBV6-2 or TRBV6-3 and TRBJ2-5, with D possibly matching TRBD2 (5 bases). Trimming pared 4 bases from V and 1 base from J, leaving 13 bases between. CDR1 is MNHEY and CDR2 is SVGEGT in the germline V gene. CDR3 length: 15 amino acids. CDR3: CASSLGQTTQETQYF. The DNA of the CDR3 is TGTGCCAGCAGTTTAGGTCAGACTACCCAAGAGACCCAGTACTTC.

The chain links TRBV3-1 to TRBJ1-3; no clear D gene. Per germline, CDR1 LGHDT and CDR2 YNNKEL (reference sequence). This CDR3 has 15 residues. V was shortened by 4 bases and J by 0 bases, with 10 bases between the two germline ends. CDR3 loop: CASSPDGGSGNTIYF. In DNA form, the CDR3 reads TGTGCCAGCAGCCCCGACGGCGGCTCTGGAAACACCATATATTTT. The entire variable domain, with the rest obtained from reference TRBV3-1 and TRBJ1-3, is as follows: DTAVSQTPKYLVTQMGNDKSIKCEQNLGHDTMYWYKQDSKKFLKIMFSYNNKELIINETVPNRFSPKSPDKAHLNLHINSLELGDSAVYFCASSPDGGSGNTIYFGEGSWLTVV.

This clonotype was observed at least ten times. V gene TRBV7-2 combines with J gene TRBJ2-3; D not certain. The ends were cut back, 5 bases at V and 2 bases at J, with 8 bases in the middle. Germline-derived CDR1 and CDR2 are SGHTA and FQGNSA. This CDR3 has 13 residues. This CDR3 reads CASSPSFTDTQYF. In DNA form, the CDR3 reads TGTGCCAGCAGCCCGAGCTTCACAGATACGCAGTATTTT.

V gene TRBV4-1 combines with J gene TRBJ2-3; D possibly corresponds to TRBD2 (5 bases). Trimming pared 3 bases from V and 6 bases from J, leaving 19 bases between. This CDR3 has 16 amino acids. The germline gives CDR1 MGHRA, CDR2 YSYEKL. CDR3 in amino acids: CASSHYSYPGMDTQYF. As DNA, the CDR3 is TGCGCCAGCAGCCATTATTCGTACCCGGGGATGGATACGCAGTATTTT.

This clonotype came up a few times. CDR3 coding DNA: TGCGCCAGCACCGCTCCAGGGTCCAATGAGCAGTTCTTC. The encoded protein is CASTAPGSNEQFF. The V call is TRBV5-1, the J call TRBJ2-1, with TRBD1 as a possible D gene (5 bases). V lost 6 bases and J lost 6, with 13 bases in between. The CDR3 totals 13 residues. Germline CDR1 reads SGHRS; CDR2 reads YFSETQ.

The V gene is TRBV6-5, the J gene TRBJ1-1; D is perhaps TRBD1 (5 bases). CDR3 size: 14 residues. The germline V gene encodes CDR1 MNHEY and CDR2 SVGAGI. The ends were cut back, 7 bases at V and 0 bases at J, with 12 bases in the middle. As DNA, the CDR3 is TGTGCCAGCATGACCGGGACGGTGAACACTGAAGCTTTCTTT. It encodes CASMTGTVNTEAFF.

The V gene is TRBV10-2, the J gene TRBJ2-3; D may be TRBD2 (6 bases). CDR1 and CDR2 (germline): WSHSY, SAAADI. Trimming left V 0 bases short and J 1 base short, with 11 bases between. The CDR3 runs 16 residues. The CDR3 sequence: CASSESETRRTDTQYF. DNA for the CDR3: TGCGCCAGCAGTGAGTCGGAGACTAGACGCACAGATACGCAGTATTTT.

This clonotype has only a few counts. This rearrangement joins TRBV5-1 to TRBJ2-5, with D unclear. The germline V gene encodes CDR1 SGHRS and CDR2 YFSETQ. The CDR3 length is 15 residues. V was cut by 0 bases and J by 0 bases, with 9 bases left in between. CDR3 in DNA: TGCGCCAGCAGCTTGGGGTCCCTGTACCAAGAGACCCAGTACTTC. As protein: CASSLGSLYQETQYF.

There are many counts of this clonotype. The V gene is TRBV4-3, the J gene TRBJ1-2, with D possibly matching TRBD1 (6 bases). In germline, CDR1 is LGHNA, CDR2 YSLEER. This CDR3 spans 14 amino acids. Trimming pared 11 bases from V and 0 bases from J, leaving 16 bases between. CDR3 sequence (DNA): TGCGCCGGGGGTCGGACAGCGTCTAACTATGGCTACACCTTC. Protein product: CAGGRTASNYGYTF.

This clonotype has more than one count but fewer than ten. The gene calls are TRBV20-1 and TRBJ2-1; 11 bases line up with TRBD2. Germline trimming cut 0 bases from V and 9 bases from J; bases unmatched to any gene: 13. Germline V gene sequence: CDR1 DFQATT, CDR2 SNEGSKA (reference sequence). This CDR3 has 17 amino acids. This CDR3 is CSARDFGSGGAQGEQFF. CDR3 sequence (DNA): TGCAGTGCTAGAGATTTTGGTAGCGGGGGGGCCCAGGGTGAGCAGTTCTTC.